The 7 T cell receptor beta chains reported below all come from one sample, sequenced in a study of T cell changes during pregnancy in multiple sclerosis. Generated by immunoSEQ multiplex PCR, the TCRdb table keeps only in-frame clones and is missing some. Here the sample spans under 150,000 clones, around 95% being singletons. The specimen was peripheral blood, collected after pregnancy. These receptors were collected from a female donor with multiple sclerosis, enrolled in a pregnancy study.

The chain uses TRBV2 and TRBJ1-2; TRBD1 might be the D (5 bases). V dropped 3 bases and J dropped 6 bases, with 23 bases sitting between them. This CDR3 region has 17 residues. Germline V CDR1 and CDR2: SNHLY, FYNNEI. CDR3 region: CASSELRGGSQRDGYTF. The CDR3 bases are TGTGCCAGCAGTGAGCTACGGGGGGGAAGTCAACGGGATGGCTACACCTTC.

The chain combines TRBV30 with TRBJ2-5, with 10 bases aligning to TRBD1. Germline V CDR1 and CDR2: GTSNPN, SVGIG (reference sequence). With 0 bases clipped from V and 4 bases from J, the junction kept 5 bases outside the gene matches. The CDR3 extends over 15 amino acids. CDR3 protein: CAWSVLRTGGETQYF. CDR3 nucleotide sequence: TGTGCCTGGAGTGTTCTAAGGACAGGGGGAGAGACCCAGTACTTC.

The V and J genes are TRBV23-1 and TRBJ2-2; the match to TRBD2 covers 7 bases. TRBV23-1 is an ORF, and what it does is uncertain. V shed 4 bases and J 4 bases; nucleotides not matched to a gene: 15. This CDR3 spans 18 amino acids. Here the CDR3 DNA reads TGCGCCAGCAGTCCCCCTGGCCCTGGGGGGGGATTCACCGGGGAGCTGTTTTTT. It specifies CASSPPGPGGGFTGELFF.

This clone has only a few counts. In DNA, the CDR3 is TGTGCCAGCAGCCAAGGACCAGGGACTTTAGCTTTCTTT. It specifies CASSQGPGTLAFF. This sequence joins TRBV4-2 and TRBJ1-1; weak D call: TRBD1 (5 bases). The ends were cut back, 1 base at V and 10 bases at J, with 13 bases in the middle. Germline loops: CDR1 LGHNA, CDR2 YNFKEQ. The CDR3 consists of 13 residues.

This clone was seen just once. The rearrangement uses TRBV11-2 and TRBJ1-1, with TRBD1 as a possible D gene (5 bases). There are 15 residues in the CDR3. V lost 5 bases and J 6 bases, leaving 19 bases between the germline ends. Germline loops: CDR1 SGHAT, CDR2 FQNNGV. As DNA, the CDR3 is TGTGCCAGCAGCCCAAGATTCCAGGGTGGGGCTGAAGCTTTCTTT. Translation: CASSPRFQGGAEAFF.

V usage is TRBV4-1 and J usage is TRBJ2-7; a weak D match, TRBD1 (5 bases). Trimming removed 1 base at V and 3 bases at J, with 7 bases between. This CDR3 region has 13 residues. From germline, CDR1 is MGHRA and CDR2 YSYEKL. CDR3 sequence: CASSQGTSYEQYF. The CDR3 DNA reads TGCGCCAGCAGCCAAGGGACAAGCTACGAGCAGTACTTC.

This chain joins TRBV5-1 and TRBJ1-1; 8 bases map to TRBD1. CDR1 is SGHRS and CDR2 is YFSETQ in the germline V gene. The V segment lost 4 bases and the J segment 5 bases; nucleotides outside the gene matches: 7. The length of the CDR3 is 14 residues. CDR3: CASSVDRVGTEAFF. The CDR3 region has the DNA TGCGCCAGCAGCGTGGACAGGGTCGGTACTGAAGCTTTCTTT.